This TCR beta chain was retrieved from a study of T cells in localized non-small cell lung cancer. Study conclusions and caveats: Uninvolved adjacent lung showed the highest T cell clonality, exceeding tumor. Sequencing was limited to one tumor region, leaving the possibility of heterogeneity open.

A note on this clone: Its antigen is unidentified.

Libraries were prepared by immunoSEQ multiplex PCR; TCRdb keeps only in-frame clonotypes and omits some of them. There are 1,500 to 2,000 clones in the sample; 20% to 30% occur only once, and over 10% lies in the top ten. The germline CDR1 and CDR2 sequences are LNHNV and YYDKDF (reference sequence). CDR3 length: 15 amino acids. With 4 bases clipped from V and 5 bases from J, the junction kept 4 bases outside the gene matches. The receptor's source is a woman aged 40 to 75 with stage II lung adenocarcinoma. This chain connects TRBV15 to TRBJ1-6; 8 bases align to TRBD1. This specimen consisted of lung tumor tissue, obtained before any cancer treatment. The CDR3 spells CATSNTGGDNSPLHF. As DNA, the CDR3 is TGTGCCACCAGCAACACAGGGGGAGATAATTCACCCCTCCACTTT. The whole variable domain, filled in from reference TRBV15 and TRBJ1-6, reads DAMVIQNPRYQVTQFGKPVTLSCSQTLNHNVMYWYQQKSSQAPKLLFHYYDKDFNNEADTPDNFQSRRPNTSFCFLDIRSPGLGDTAMYLCATSNTGGDNSPLHFGNGTRLTVT.